The rows below give T cell receptor beta chains drawn from one sample of a study of Tregs in tolerant kidney transplant recipients. Method: immunoSEQ multiplex PCR; TCRdb's copy keeps in-frame clones and lacks some. The sample includes under 95,000 clones, around 93% of them seen just once. Sequencing used Tregs from blood, obtained before the transplant. These receptors all come from a human donor who received a combined kidney and bone marrow transplant. The CDR3 runs from the conserved cysteine through the conserved F or W. Fields, in order: J gene, D gene, clone size, V gene, CDR3 DNA, CDR3 protein. The D gene is left open where the match is weak. Some rows mark clone size as missing; the rest say once, few, many or name a class of expanded clone.

J: TRBJ2-7; D: TRBD2; size: NA; V: TRBV5-1; DNA: TGCGCCAGCAGCAAAACTAGCGGGACCTACGAGCAGTACTTC; CDR3: CASSKTSGTYEQYF
J: TRBJ1-5; D: NA; size: NA; V: TRBV4-3; DNA: TGCGCCAGCAGCCAAGACGACAGACCCAATCAGCCCCAGCATTTT; CDR3: CASSQDDRPNQPQHF
J: TRBJ2-3; D: TRBD2; size: NA; V: TRBV6-5; DNA: TGTGCCACCCGGCGGGAGGGTAGGGCAGATACGCAGTATTTT; CDR3: CATRREGRADTQYF
J: TRBJ1-1; D: NA; size: NA; V: TRBV28; DNA: TGTGCCAGCTTAGGGCTTTACACTGAAGCTTTCTTT; CDR3: CASLGLYTEAFF
J: TRBJ2-3; D: TRBD2; size: once; V: TRBV4-3; DNA: TGCGCCAGCAGCCGCCTTTTAGCGGGAGGGCCGGGGGATACGCAGTATTTT; CDR3: CASSRLLAGGPGDTQYF
J: TRBJ2-2; D: NA; size: once; V: TRBV7-3; DNA: TGTGCCAGCAGCATCAGGGGTAGGGGCGGGGAGCTGTTTTTT; CDR3: CASSIRGRGGELFF
J: TRBJ2-5; D: NA; size: NA; V: TRBV18; DNA: TGTGCCAGCTCGCGGACGGGATCTACAGAGACCCAGTACTTC; CDR3: CASSRTGSTETQYF
J: TRBJ2-1; D: NA; size: NA; V: TRBV7-2; DNA: TGTGCCAGCAGCTTAGCGCGAACTTTTCTAGGCAATGAGCAGTTCTTC; CDR3: CASSLARTFLGNEQFF
J: TRBJ2-2; D: NA; size: NA; V: TRBV2; DNA: TGTGCCAGCGGCCGGGCGGGTGCTACCATCCCGGAGCTGTTTTTT; CDR3: CASGRAGATIPELFF
J: TRBJ2-7; D: TRBD2; size: once; V: TRBV7-9; DNA: TGTGCCAGCAGCCTCGGGAGGGGAAACTACGAGCAGTACTTC; CDR3: CASSLGRGNYEQYF
J: TRBJ2-1; D: NA; size: NA; V: TRBV9; DNA: TGTGCCAGCAGCGAAGAGGGGGCGGGGTACAATGAGCAGTTCTTC; CDR3: CASSEEGAGYNEQFF
J: TRBJ2-6; D: NA; size: NA; V: TRBV6-5; DNA: TGTGCCAGCAGGCATAGCTCTGGGGCCAACGTCCTGACTTTC; CDR3: CASRHSSGANVLTF
J: TRBJ1-2; D: NA; size: NA; V: TRBV18; DNA: TGTGCCAGCTCACCATCACCACAAGTACAGTATGGCTACACCTTC; CDR3: CASSPSPQVQYGYTF
J: TRBJ1-2; D: NA; size: once; V: TRBV7-9; DNA: TGTGCCAGCAGCTCTGAGGGGTATTTGGTTGACGAGGTAGCTTATGGCTACACCTTC; CDR3: CASSSEGYLVDEVAYGYTF
J: TRBJ2-7; D: TRBD1; size: NA; V: TRBV6-1; DNA: TGTGCCAGCAGTGACCGGGACAGGGGCTACGAGCAGTACTTC; CDR3: CASSDRDRGYEQYF
J: TRBJ2-1; D: TRBD1; size: NA; V: TRBV12-5; DNA: TGTGCTAGTGGTATAGGGGGCGCAAAGAATGAGCAGTTCTTC; CDR3: CASGIGGAKNEQFF
J: TRBJ2-5; D: TRBD2; size: NA; V: TRBV18; DNA: TGTGCCAGCTCACCCGGGACTAGCGGGACGGGGGAGACCCAGTACTTC; CDR3: CASSPGTSGTGETQYF
J: TRBJ2-3; D: NA; size: NA; V: TRBV13; DNA: TGTGCCAGCAGCTTAGGGAGGGGCTTCAACACAGATACGCAGTATTTT; CDR3: CASSLGRGFNTDTQYF
J: TRBJ2-7; D: TRBD2; size: NA; V: TRBV9; DNA: TGTGCCAGCAGCGTAGATAGCGGGGGGAGCTCCTACGAGCAGTACTTC; CDR3: CASSVDSGGSSYEQYF
J: TRBJ1-2; D: TRBD1; size: NA; V: TRBV6-5; DNA: TGTGCCAGCAGTTCCGACAGGACAGGGGGCGGATATGGCTACACCTTC; CDR3: CASSSDRTGGGYGYTF
J: TRBJ2-7; D: TRBD2; size: NA; V: TRBV5-7; DNA: TGTGCCAGCAGCGTTCTAGCGGGAGAGGCCTACGAGCAGTACTTC; CDR3: CASSVLAGEAYEQYF
J: TRBJ2-7; D: NA; size: NA; V: TRBV7-8; DNA: TGTGCCAGCAGCTTAAAGCAGGGCTCCTACGAGCAGTACTTC; CDR3: CASSLKQGSYEQYF
J: TRBJ2-7; D: NA; size: once; V: TRBV28; DNA: TGTGCCAGCAGTTTTGGAGTATACGAGCAGTACTTC; CDR3: CASSFGVYEQYF
J: TRBJ2-5; D: NA; size: NA; V: TRBV30; DNA: TGTGCCTGGAGTGGTAGTGGGACATCAAAAGAGACCCAGTACTTC; CDR3: CAWSGSGTSKETQYF